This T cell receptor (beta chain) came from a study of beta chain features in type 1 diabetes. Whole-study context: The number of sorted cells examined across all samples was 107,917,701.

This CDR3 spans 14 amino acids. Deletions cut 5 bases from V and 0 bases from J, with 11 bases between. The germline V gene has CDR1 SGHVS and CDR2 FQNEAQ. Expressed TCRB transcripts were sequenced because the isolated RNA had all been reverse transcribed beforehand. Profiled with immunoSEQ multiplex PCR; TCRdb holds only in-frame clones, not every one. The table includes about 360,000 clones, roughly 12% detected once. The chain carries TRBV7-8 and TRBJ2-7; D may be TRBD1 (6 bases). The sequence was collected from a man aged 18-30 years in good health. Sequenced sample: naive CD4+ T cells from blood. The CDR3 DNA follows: TGTGCCAGCAGCCCTACAGGGAACTCCTACGAGCAGTACTTC. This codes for CASSPTGNSYEQYF.